The entry below describes one TCR beta chain. What it binds is unknown. This may come from a read error, since a much larger clone is one base off. The data derive from a study of blood T cells in healthy people across ages. General observations from the study: Investigators treated diversity estimates from one million T cells as underestimates. Strong correlation linked observed beta diversity and percent naive T cells.

Per sample, extraction of total RNA gave at least 5.5 micrograms in every case. Between the trimmed V and J ends, which lost 6 bases and 13 bases, there was a span of 19 bases. Germline V lookup: CDR1 SQVTM, CDR2 ANQGSEA. The CDR3 covers 12 residues. For the second PCR, which ran for roughly 6 to 12 cycles, a sample-barcoded 5' primer and a J-beta primer mix were used. One entry per CDR3 protein, called by TCRdb with MiXCR from the 5' RACE reads. The sample includes 1.5 million to 2 million distinct CDR3 sequences, 25% to 30% of them seen just once. Material: blood. The sequence came from a woman aged 25 to 45 in good health. The V call is TRBV29-1, the J call TRBJ2-1, with D perhaps matching TRBD1 (5 bases). CDR3 coding DNA: TGCAGCGTGGAACAGGTCAGAGAGACCCAGTTCTTC. As protein: CSVEQVRETQFF.